The 25 T cell receptor beta chains below were found in one sample sequenced in a study of immune cell composition in non-small cell lung cancer. TCRdb's table, derived via immunoSEQ multiplex PCR, lists solely in-frame clones and lacks some. The data show 2,000 to 2,500 clones, with 82% seen just once and 13% to 15% held by the top ten. The sequenced sample consisted of lung tumor tissue. The receptors were gathered from a human donor with non-small cell lung cancer.

The rearrangement links TRBV9 to TRBJ2-2, with 9 bases matching TRBD2. With 3 bases clipped from V and 3 bases from J, the junction kept 3 bases outside the gene matches. CDR1 is SGDLS and CDR2 is YYNGEE in the germline V gene. This CDR3 spans 15 amino acids. As DNA, the CDR3 is TGTGCCAGCAGCGCGACTAGCGGCGACACCGGGGAGCTGTTTTTT. This codes for CASSATSGDTGELFF.

This rearrangement joins TRBV18 to TRBJ1-5; 9 bases agree with TRBD1. Germline V gene data show CDR1 as KGHSH and CDR2 as LQKENI. The CDR3 spans 15 residues. Trimming cost V 3 bases and J 6 bases; bases outside gene matches: 6. For the CDR3, the DNA is TGTGCCAGCTCACCCGGACAGGGGTCCGGTCAGCCCCAGCATTTT. This translates into CASSPGQGSGQPQHF.

V is TRBV4-2 and J is TRBJ2-2; 9 bases fit TRBD2. V gave up 8 bases and J gave up 6 bases; unmatched junction bases: 7. The CDR3 length is 14 residues. Germline values: CDR1 LGHNA, CDR2 YNFKEQ. The CDR3 DNA sequence: TGTGCCAGCCGGCGGGGGGGCCCCGCCGGGGAGCTGTTTTTT. Protein product: CASRRGGPAGELFF.

CDR3 coding DNA: TGCGCCAGCAGCCCCGCGACAGGGACCGAGCAGTACTTC. Its translation: CASSPATGTEQYF. This chain links TRBV5-1 with TRBJ2-7; 7 positions match TRBD1. V gave up 4 bases and J gave up 6 bases; unmatched junction bases: 7. In germline, CDR1 is SGHRS, CDR2 YFSETQ. CDR3 length: 13 amino acids.

The chain's CDR3 is CASSRLSGRGTQYF. CDR3 sequence (DNA): TGTGCCAGCAGCCGGTTATCGGGGAGGGGTACGCAGTATTTT. The rearrangement joins TRBV4-2 to TRBJ2-3, with 7 bases that match TRBD2. Germline V gives CDR1 LGHNA, CDR2 YNFKEQ. The CDR3 covers 14 residues. V was pared by 4 bases and J by 8 bases, with 9 bases of the junction left unmatched.

The V call is TRBV27, the J call TRBJ2-5; TRBD2 might be the D (6 bases). The germline V gene encodes CDR1 MNHEY and CDR2 SMNVEV (reference sequence). This CDR3 has 14 residues. Trimming cost V 0 bases and J 10 bases, with 15 bases left between them. CDR3 in amino acids: CASSLSMRQGGQYF. DNA for the CDR3: TGTGCCAGCAGTTTATCGATGAGGCAGGGAGGCCAGTACTTC.

The chain carries TRBV6-5 and TRBJ1-2; the D is unclear. Germline CDR1 MNHEY, CDR2 SVGAGI. The CDR3 sequence is 13 residues long. V gave up 5 bases and J gave up 3 bases, with 10 bases separating them. DNA for the CDR3: TGTGCCAGCAGTAAGGGAGCCGACTATGGCTACACCTTC. Protein product: CASSKGADYGYTF.

This chain uses TRBV7-2 with TRBJ2-6, with TRBD1 as a possible D gene (6 bases). Germline assignment: CDR1 SGHTA and CDR2 FQGNSA. CDR3 length equals 18 residues. V lost 0 bases, J lost 1 base, and 13 bases lay in between. CDR3 protein: CASSLAAQGSSGANVLTF. CDR3 DNA: TGTGCCAGCAGCTTAGCGGCGCAGGGGTCTTCTGGGGCCAACGTCCTGACTTTC.

The CDR3 DNA sequence: TGTGCCAGCAGCTTCGTGACAGGGCGGATTAAAAATGAAAAACTGTTTTTT. The encoded protein is CASSFVTGRIKNEKLFF. The chain combines TRBV11-2 with TRBJ1-4; 7 bases match TRBD1. Per germline, CDR1 SGHAT and CDR2 FQNNGV. CDR3 length equals 17 residues. Germline trimming cut 3 bases from V and 5 bases from J; bases unmatched to any gene: 12.

V is TRBV5-1 and J is TRBJ1-3, with 7 bases lining up with TRBD1. Germline loops: CDR1 SGHRS, CDR2 YFSETQ. The CDR3 extends over 15 amino acids. With 4 bases clipped from V and 2 bases from J, the junction kept 6 bases outside the gene matches. As DNA, the CDR3 is TGCGCCAGCAGCCTTACAGGGGCGACTGGAAACACCATATATTTT. Its translation is CASSLTGATGNTIYF.

The chain has TRBV6-6 and TRBJ2-3; 8 bases are a match to TRBD2. Losses at the gene ends were 2 bases for V and 3 bases for J; bases not matched to a gene: 7. CDR1 and CDR2 from the germline V gene are MNHNY and SVGAGI (reference sequence). This CDR3 spans 16 amino acids. The DNA of the CDR3 is TGTGCCAGCAGTTACACCGCGGGGGGCGGGACAGATACGCAGTATTTT. Amino acid sequence: CASSYTAGGGTDTQYF.

This clone showed up just once. The gene calls are TRBV27 and TRBJ1-2; 8 bases line up with TRBD1. With 1 base clipped from V and 12 bases from J, the junction kept 7 bases outside the gene matches. This CDR3 is 13 amino acids long. Looked up from germline, CDR1 is MNHEY and CDR2 is SMNVEV (reference sequence). CDR3 sequence: CASSLFDRGGHTF. DNA for the CDR3: TGTGCCAGCAGTTTATTCGACAGGGGCGGCCACACCTTC.

This rearrangement joins TRBV28 to TRBJ1-1; weak D call: TRBD1 (6 bases). Germline CDR1 and CDR2: MDHEN and SYDVKM. This CDR3 has 15 residues. V dropped 5 bases and J dropped 0 bases, with 13 bases sitting between them. This CDR3 reads CASSRTAPLNTEAFF. CDR3 bases: TGTGCCAGCAGTCGGACAGCACCTCTGAACACTGAAGCTTTCTTT. Full variable domain (missing parts from reference TRBV28 and TRBJ1-1): DVKVTQSSRYLVKRTGEKVFLECVQDMDHENMFWYRQDPGLGLRLIYFSYDVKMKEKGDIPEGYSVSREKKERFSLILESASTNQTSMYLCASSRTAPLNTEAFFGQGTRLTVV.

A single count supports this clone. The rearrangement links TRBV18 to TRBJ2-1; 10 nucleotides align to TRBD2. CDR1 is KGHSH and CDR2 is LQKENI in the germline V gene. Trimming took 5 bases from V and 4 from J; bases not matched to a gene: 8. The CDR3 extends over 16 amino acids. The CDR3 sequence: CASSLIAGGVYNEQFF. The CDR3 coding sequence is TGTGCCAGCTCATTAATAGCGGGAGGCGTTTACAATGAGCAGTTCTTC.

V gene TRBV5-1 combines with J gene TRBJ1-1, with 8 bases fitting TRBD1. The CDR3 is 15 residues long. The V gene end was trimmed by 2 bases and the J gene end by 4 bases; junction bases not matched to a gene: 7. Germline CDR1 reads SGHRS; CDR2 reads YFSETQ. In DNA, the CDR3 is TGCGCCAGCAGCTTTATATGGACAGGGAGCACTGAAGCTTTCTTT. The encoded protein is CASSFIWTGSTEAFF. Combining the CDR3 with reference TRBV5-1 and TRBJ1-1 gives the whole variable domain KAGVTQTPRYLIKTRGQQVTLSCSPISGHRSVSWYQQTPGQGLQFLFEYFSETQRNKGNFPGRFSGRQFSNSRSEMNVSTLELGDSALYLCASSFIWTGSTEAFFGQGTRLTVV.

This clone was seen just once. V and J are TRBV14 and TRBJ2-7; possible D gene TRBD2, 5 bases. Trimming pared 5 bases from V and 1 base from J, leaving 15 bases between. Germline loops: CDR1 SGHDN, CDR2 FVKESK. The CDR3 spans 15 residues. The CDR3 sequence is CASSLGGIASYEQYF. CDR3 in DNA: TGTGCCAGCAGCTTGGGTGGGATAGCGTCCTACGAGCAGTACTTC.

This chain links TRBV2 with TRBJ1-6, with 8 bases fitting TRBD1. CDR3 size: 14 residues. Germline V gene lookup returns CDR1 SNHLY and CDR2 FYNNEI. Trimming at V came to 9 bases and at J to 7 bases, leaving 8 bases not matched to a gene. In nucleotides, the CDR3 is TGTGCCAGTCACCCCCGACAGGGGAATTCACCCCTCCACTTT. It translates to CASHPRQGNSPLHF.

Written as DNA, the CDR3 is TGTGCCAGCAGCCAGGGGGCGATCCTTAATGAAAAACTGTTTTTT. Translating gives CASSQGAILNEKLFF. The chain couples TRBV27 to TRBJ1-4; 8 bases line up with TRBD1. CDR3 size: 15 residues. Looked up from germline, CDR1 is MNHEY and CDR2 is SMNVEV (reference sequence). V shed 6 bases, J shed 4 bases, and the junction held 7 bases outside the gene matches.

The J gene is TRBJ2-3, the V gene TRBV5-6; 10 bases are shared with TRBD2. Looked up from germline, CDR1 is SGHDT and CDR2 is YYEEEE. The CDR3 sequence is 17 residues long. V lost 1 base to trimming and J lost 5 bases; unmatched junction nucleotides: 10. The CDR3 DNA reads TGTGCCAGCAGCTTGAGGGCTAGCGGGAGTGTTATAGATACGCAGTATTTT. Encoded protein: CASSLRASGSVIDTQYF.

The rearrangement joins TRBV20-1 to TRBJ2-7; D is uncertain. Trimming took off 3 bases at V and 4 bases at J, with 7 bases between the two ends. The length of the CDR3 is 11 residues. CDR1 and CDR2 from the germline V gene are DFQATT and SNEGSKA (reference sequence). CDR3 amino acids: CSARTGYEQYF. CDR3 DNA sequence: TGCAGTGCTAGGACGGGTTACGAGCAGTACTTC.

V gene TRBV21-1 combines with J gene TRBJ1-5. TRBV21-1 has pseudogene status. This CDR3 has 14 amino acids. CDR3 nucleotides: TGTGCCAGCGGAGAAGGGAGTCCCAATCAGCCCCAGCATTTT. Its protein is CASGEGSPNQPQHF.

This clone was seen only once. V gene TRBV7-9 combines with J gene TRBJ2-5, with TRBD1 identical over 10 bases. The CDR3 runs to 17 residues. V shed 4 bases, J shed 5 bases, and the junction held 13 bases outside the gene matches. Germline V gene lookup returns CDR1 SEHNR and CDR2 FQNEAQ (reference sequence). The CDR3 loop is CASSSWTGGSTGETQYF. CDR3 in DNA: TGTGCCAGCAGCTCGTGGACAGGGGGTTCAACCGGGGAGACCCAGTACTTC.

The rearrangement links TRBV6-1 to TRBJ2-7; 8 nucleotides line up with TRBD2. After removal of 8 bases from V and 4 bases from J, the junction contained 7 bases not matched to a gene. Germline-derived CDR1 and CDR2 are MNHNS and SASEGT. The CDR3 has 13 amino acids. The CDR3 loop reads CASAPRGDYEQYF. DNA for the CDR3: TGTGCCAGCGCCCCGCGGGGGGATTACGAGCAGTACTTC.

J is TRBJ2-7 and V is TRBV7-8; a possible D gene is TRBD2 (6 bases). The V gene lost 1 base and the J gene lost 3 bases, with 10 bases spanning the gap. The germline V gene has CDR1 SGHVS and CDR2 FQNEAQ. This CDR3 has 14 residues. The CDR3 spells CASSLEGSGYEQYF. The CDR3, as DNA: TGTGCCAGCAGCTTAGAGGGTAGCGGCTACGAGCAGTACTTC.

The chain couples TRBV28 to TRBJ2-7, with TRBD1 matching over 9 bases. The V gene end was trimmed by 5 bases and the J gene end by 4 bases; junction bases not matched to a gene: 3. The CDR3 contains 13 residues. The germline V gene has CDR1 MDHEN and CDR2 SYDVKM. The CDR3 reads CASSPGQGYEQYF. The CDR3 DNA is TGTGCCAGCAGTCCTGGACAGGGGTACGAGCAGTACTTC.